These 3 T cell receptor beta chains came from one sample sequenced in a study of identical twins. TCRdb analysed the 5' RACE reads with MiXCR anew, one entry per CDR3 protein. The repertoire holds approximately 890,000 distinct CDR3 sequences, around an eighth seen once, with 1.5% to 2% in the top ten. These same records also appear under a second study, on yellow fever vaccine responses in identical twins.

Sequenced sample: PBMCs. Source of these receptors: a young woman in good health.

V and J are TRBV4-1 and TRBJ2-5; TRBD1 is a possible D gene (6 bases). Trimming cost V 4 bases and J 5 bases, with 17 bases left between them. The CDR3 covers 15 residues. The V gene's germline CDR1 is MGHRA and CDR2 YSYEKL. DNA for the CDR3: TGCGCCAGCAGCCTACGCACAGGGTTCGTGGAGACCCAGTACTTC. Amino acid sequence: CASSLRTGFVETQYF.

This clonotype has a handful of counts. CDR3 loop: CSVGDLSYEQYF. The CDR3 bases are TGCAGCGTTGGGGATCTCTCCTACGAGCAGTACTTC. V gene TRBV29-1 combines with J gene TRBJ2-7; D gene ambiguous. V was pared by 4 bases and J by 0 bases, with 7 bases between. The length of the CDR3 is 12 residues. The germline gives CDR1 SQVTM, CDR2 ANQGSEA.

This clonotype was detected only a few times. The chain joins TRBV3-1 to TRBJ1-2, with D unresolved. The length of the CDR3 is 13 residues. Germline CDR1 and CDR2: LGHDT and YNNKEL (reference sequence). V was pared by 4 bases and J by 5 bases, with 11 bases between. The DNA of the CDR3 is TGTGCCAGCAGCCGTGGGGTACGGTATGGCTACACCTTC. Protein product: CASSRGVRYGYTF. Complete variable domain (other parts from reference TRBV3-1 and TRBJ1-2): DTAVSQTPKYLVTQMGNDKSIKCEQNLGHDTMYWYKQDSKKFLKIMFSYNNKELIINETVPNRFSPKSPDKAHLNLHINSLELGDSAVYFCASSRGVRYGYTFGSGTRLTVV.